One and the same sample provided the 2 T cell receptor beta chains below, sequenced in a study of regulatory T cells in long-lasting Graves disease. The time point: persistent/refractory GD, antithyroid drugs over 5 years with positive TRAb. Extracted RNA from PBMCs served as the source of the TCR library. Through Arm-PCR of CDR3 regions and iRepertoire HTBI primers, TCR beta libraries were built. In TCRdb, the multiplex PCR reads were re-called with MiXCR into one record per CDR3 protein. The sample has 360,000 or so distinct CDR3 sequences, roughly 25% seen once. Sequenced here: peripheral blood mononuclear cells (PBMCs), sampled when the disease was refractory, from a patient treated with antithyroid drugs. Receptors were obtained from a woman aged 40 to 50 with Graves disease.

In its sample, this clonotype was seen many times. The J gene is TRBJ2-7, the V gene TRBV2, with D tentatively TRBD2 (5 bases). CDR1 is SNHLY and CDR2 is FYNNEI in the germline V gene. The CDR3 is made up of 13 amino acids. Trimming pared 6 bases from V and 3 bases from J, leaving 12 bases between. The CDR3 protein is CASRPGSLYEQYF. The CDR3 coding sequence is TGTGCCAGCAGACCGGGATCCCTCTACGAGCAGTACTTC.

The chain is built from TRBV24-1 and TRBJ2-5; the D gene is possibly TRBD2 (6 bases). The CDR3 has 14 amino acids. V lost 4 bases and J 4 bases, leaving 12 bases between the germline ends. The germline CDR1 and CDR2 sequences are KGHDR and SFDVKD. CDR3: CATSDRGTRETQYF. CDR3 bases: TGTGCCACCAGTGACCGCGGGACTCGAGAGACCCAGTACTTC.